This is a list of T cell receptor beta chains from one sample in a study of T cell responses to AZD1222 COVID-19 vaccine. The repertoire was sequenced with immunoSEQ multiplex PCR; TCRdb's copy has only in-frame clones and lacks some. The sample carries about 130,000 clones, approximately 93% recorded once. Here the sequenced sample was peripheral blood, taken on day 0 of AZD1222 vaccination. The receptors here all came from an adult in good health. Each CDR3 is given without its conserved first and last residue. The order of the fields is J gene, CDR3 length, V gene, CDR3 protein.

TRBJ1-3 12 TRBV6-5 ASSSSEAGNTIY
TRBJ2-1 10 TRBV16 ASSQGRVEQF
TRBJ2-5 12 TRBV2 ASSEGIGKETQY
TRBJ2-3 11 TRBV19 ASGRVGIGTQY
TRBJ2-7 13 TRBV5-1 ASSVTGTRDYEQY
TRBJ1-1 9 TRBV28 ASSRRAEAF
TRBJ2-2 13 TRBV9 ASSVGGRVSGELF
TRBJ2-6 16 TRBV23-1 ASSHPGQGAHGANVLT
TRBJ2-3 13 TRBV4-1 ASSQEGQGSDTQY
TRBJ2-2 13 TRBV2 ASSERGDRTGELF
TRBJ2-2 14 TRBV5-1 ASSFIGTGWSGELF
TRBJ2-4 13 TRBV11-2 ASSQTISGKNIQY
TRBJ2-1 14 TRBV7-9 ASSLEEGRSRNEQF
TRBJ2-7 10 TRBV20-1 SASLTGSEQY
TRBJ2-1 13 TRBV6-6 ASSTSSGSSNEQF
TRBJ1-1 12 TRBV5-1 ASSPGTGRLLPF
TRBJ2-1 10 TRBV29-1 SVEDRGDEQF
TRBJ1-6 9 TRBV24-1 ATSDVSPLH
TRBJ1-1 16 TRBV5-1 ASSSGLRTGTKNTEAF
TRBJ2-1 14 TRBV23-1 ASSQSASGSPGEQF
TRBJ1-2 13 TRBV10-3 AISESGGGDYGYT
TRBJ2-2 15 TRBV5-8 ASSPGRVSGNTGELF
TRBJ1-3 16 TRBV4-2 ASSYWLGTVSSGNTIY
TRBJ1-2 11 TRBV5-4 ASSYVEGHGYT
TRBJ2-3 16 TRBV3-1/TRBV3-2 ASSHLGGREVFGDTQY
TRBJ2-7 13 TRBV15 ATSRDRTSGSLQY
TRBJ2-1 14 TRBV19 ASSPPPGSINNEQF
TRBJ1-4 11 TRBV12-3/TRBV12-4 ASSFGTNEKLF